The 7 T cell receptor beta chains below all came from one sample that was sequenced in a study of T cells in women clearing cervical HPV infection. Profiled with immunoSEQ multiplex PCR; TCRdb holds only in-frame clones, not every one. The listing records some 20,000 clones. Specimen: blood buffy coat. These TCRs come from a woman aged 18 to 75 with a cervical HPV16 infection that either progressed to CIN3+ or cleared (not recorded which).

In regard to this clone: The read ends 3 residues early relative to the CDR3; the germline J gene fills the gap. V and J are TRBV11-2 and TRBJ2-1, with TRBD1 as a possible D gene (6 bases). The germline V gene has CDR1 SGHAT and CDR2 FQNNGV. This CDR3 comprises 15 residues. Trimming shortened V by 4 bases and J by 4 bases, and 14 bases separated the two germline ends. The CDR3 bases that were read are TGTGCCAGCAGCTCAACAGGACAGACTTACAATGAG. Protein: CASSSTGQTYNE. Given in full, the CDR3 is CASSSTGQTYNEQFF.

Concerning this clone: With the read ending 3 residues before the CDR3 end, the germline J gene is used to fill in that end. The chain recombines TRBV7-6 with TRBJ2-7; tentatively, D is TRBD2 (6 bases). The CDR3 is made up of 15 amino acids. Germline-derived CDR1 and CDR2 are SGHVS and FNYEAQ. Between the trimmed V and J ends, which lost 1 base and 1 base, there was a span of 11 bases. CDR3 region: CASSLVARESYEQYF. The DNA read from the CDR3 is TGTGCCAGCAGCTTAGTGGCGCGGGAATCCTACGAG.

Turning to this clone: The CDR3 end lies 3 residues beyond the end of the read and is filled in from the germline J gene. This chain uses TRBV14 with TRBJ1-5; possible D gene TRBD1, 6 bases. The CDR3 consists of 15 residues. V gave up 6 bases and J gave up 4 bases, with 16 bases separating them. Germline-derived CDR1 and CDR2 are SGHDN and FVKESK. CDR3 loop: CASREYRVGNQPQHF. The sequenced CDR3 bases are TGTGCCAGCAGGGAATACAGGGTGGGTAATCAGCCC.

About this clone itself: The read terminates 3 residues before the CDR3 end, so the remaining end is supplied by the germline J gene. The chain links TRBV30 to TRBJ2-3; 11 bases are a match to TRBD2. The germline V gene encodes CDR1 GTSNPN and CDR2 SVGIG (reference sequence). The CDR3 is 17 amino acids. This chain's CDR3 is CAWMEGTSGGLGGTQYF. The sequenced part of the CDR3 DNA is TGTGCCTGGATGGAGGGAACTAGCGGGGGTCTAGGGGGGACG.

Remarks on this clone: From the germline J gene comes the end of the CDR3, since the read stops 3 residues before it. The chain has TRBV20-1 and TRBJ2-3; 7 bases align to TRBD1. The J segment lost 2 bases and the V segment lost 6 bases, leaving 11 bases of the junction unmatched. The V gene's germline CDR1 is DFQATT and CDR2 SNEGSKA (reference sequence). The length of the CDR3 is 15 residues. CDR3 region: CSATDRDHFTDTQYF. The CDR3 bases that were read are TGCAGTGCCACAGACAGGGACCACTTCACAGATACG.

On this clone itself: The CDR3 goes on 3 residues after the read ends, and that part is filled in from the germline J gene. V and J are TRBV4-2 and TRBJ2-3; the D is unclear. Germline CDR1 and CDR2: LGHNA and YNFKEQ. The CDR3 loop spans 14 amino acids. V was cut by 4 bases and J by 4 bases, with 12 bases left in between. The sequenced part of the CDR3 DNA is TGTGCCAGCAGCCTGCGAATAGATGCAGATACG. Translated: CASSLRIDADT. The entire CDR3 sequence reads CASSLRIDADTQYF.

As regards this clone: The read falls 3 residues short of the CDR3 end, and the missing part is taken from the germline J gene. V gene TRBV7-9 combines with J gene TRBJ2-5; 8 bases fit TRBD1. The CDR3 length is 15 residues. Germline V gene sequence: CDR1 SEHNR, CDR2 FQNEAQ (reference sequence). J was trimmed by 0 bases and V by 6 bases; bases with no gene match: 6. CDR3 sequence: CASRPTGGYQETQYF. The part of the CDR3 DNA that was read is TGTGCCAGCAGGCCAACAGGGGGTTACCAAGAGACC. The full variable domain, completed using reference TRBV7-9 and TRBJ2-5, is DTGVSQNPRHKITKRGQNVTFRCDPISEHNRLYWYRQTLGQGPEFLTYFQNEAQLEKSRLLSDRFSAERPKGSFSTLEIQRTEQGDSAMYLCASRPTGGYQETQYFGPGTRLLVL.